The 13 T cell receptor beta chains listed next were all sequenced from one sample in a study of cytomegalovirus exposure and HLA in healthy donors. The PCR contained 60 Vbeta and 13 Jbeta primers. Profiling relied on immunoSEQ multiplex PCR, and the TCRdb table lists in-frame clones only, not all of them. The data show 150,000 to 200,000 clones, roughly 74% seen once. The specimen sequenced was PBMCs. Every receptor here comes from a male donor in good health and CMV-seronegative.

This chain connects TRBV10-2 to TRBJ2-5; TRBD2 matches at 12 bases. Germline CDR1 WSHSY, CDR2 SAAADI. The CDR3 covers 17 residues. V dropped 6 bases and J dropped 3; count of bases not matched to a gene: 11. The chain's CDR3 is CASSGLAGFSLEETQYF. CDR3 in DNA: TGCGCCAGCAGCGGACTAGCGGGGTTCTCCCTTGAAGAGACCCAGTACTTC.

The V and J genes are TRBV6-1 and TRBJ1-3; D may be TRBD1 (6 bases). CDR3 size: 14 residues. The germline CDR1 and CDR2 sequences are MNHNS and SASEGT. The V gene lost 2 bases and the J gene lost 4 bases, with 9 bases spanning the gap. CDR3 in DNA: TGTGCCAGCAGTGAATGGGGGCACGGAAACACCATATATTTT. Residues: CASSEWGHGNTIYF.

The genes are TRBV7-9 and TRBJ2-1; D might be TRBD2 (5 bases). This CDR3 has 15 residues. Germline V lookup: CDR1 SEHNR, CDR2 FQNEAQ (reference sequence). V was shortened by 5 bases and J by 3 bases, with 14 bases between the two germline ends. Here the CDR3 reads CASSPWTGDYNEQFF. The DNA of the CDR3 is TGTGCCAGCAGCCCGTGGACTGGAGACTACAATGAGCAGTTCTTC.

The rearrangement uses TRBV5-1 and TRBJ2-1, with D perhaps TRBD2 (5 bases). Germline assignment: CDR1 SGHRS and CDR2 YFSETQ. This CDR3 comprises 15 residues. The V end lost 0 bases, the J end lost 3 bases, and 10 bases lay between the germline ends. The CDR3 DNA reads as TGCGCCAGCAGCTTGGACGGGGTAAGCTACAATGAGCAGTTCTTC. Amino acids: CASSLDGVSYNEQFF. Drawing the rest from reference TRBV5-1 and TRBJ2-1, the complete variable domain is KAGVTQTPRYLIKTRGQQVTLSCSPISGHRSVSWYQQTPGQGLQFLFEYFSETQRNKGNFPGRFSGRQFSNSRSEMNVSTLELGDSALYLCASSLDGVSYNEQFFGPGTRLTVL.

The chain recombines TRBV18 with TRBJ2-7; 10 nucleotides line up with TRBD2. This CDR3 has 22 residues. Germline values: CDR1 KGHSH, CDR2 LQKENI. After removal of 5 bases from V and 2 bases from J, the junction contained 27 bases not matched to a gene. The CDR3 DNA follows: TGTGCCAGCTCAAAGTCCCTTGTATCAGGAGGTAGCGGGAGGCAATCAGCCTACGAGCAGTACTTC. Translating it yields CASSKSLVSGGSGRQSAYEQYF.

This clone was recorded a few times. At one boundary the junction diverges from the germline segment, which might be a read error. The rearrangement uses TRBV27 and TRBJ2-1; 8 nucleotides agree with TRBD2. This CDR3 comprises 14 residues. Per the germline V gene, CDR1 is MNHEY and CDR2 is SMNVEV (reference sequence). The CDR3 reads CASSLWPPGLVLLF. In DNA form, the CDR3 reads TGTGCCAGCAGTTTATGGCCGCCGGGACTAGTGCTACTCTTC.

The chain links TRBV2 to TRBJ2-7; tentative D call: TRBD1 (6 bases). The V and J ends lost 3 bases and 0 bases respectively, with 18 bases between them. The CDR3 runs 17 residues. Germline CDR1 reads SNHLY; CDR2 reads FYNNEI. Here the CDR3 DNA reads TGTGCCAGCAGTGACGAGATCGACAGGCCAAGCTCCTACGAGCAGTACTTC. This codes for CASSDEIDRPSSYEQYF.

The chain has TRBV6-5 and TRBJ2-7; tentatively, D is TRBD1 (5 bases). V lost 4 bases, J lost 5 bases, and 12 bases lay in between. There are 13 residues in the CDR3. Germline assignment: CDR1 MNHEY and CDR2 SVGAGI. DNA for the CDR3: TGTGCCAGCAGTTCCCTACCCAGGGACGAGCAGTACTTC. This sequence encodes CASSSLPRDEQYF.

The chain links TRBV27 to TRBJ2-7; D gene uncertain. Germline lookup yields CDR1 MNHEY and CDR2 SMNVEV (reference sequence). The CDR3 extends over 14 amino acids. The V end lost 2 bases, the J end lost 2 bases, and 10 bases lay between the germline ends. CDR3 sequence: CASSLSAQPYEQYF. In DNA, the CDR3 is TGTGCCAGCAGTTTAAGTGCACAGCCCTACGAGCAGTACTTC.

This chain links TRBV9 with TRBJ2-5, with a weak D call TRBD1 (7 bases). Germline V gives CDR1 SGDLS, CDR2 YYNGEE. The germline V and J ends were trimmed by 1 base and 5 bases, with 12 bases remaining between them. CDR3 length equals 14 residues. The CDR3 protein is CASSVQGGRETQYF. CDR3 bases: TGTGCCAGCAGCGTACAGGGGGGCCGGGAGACCCAGTACTTC. The variable domain in full, completed from reference TRBV9 and TRBJ2-5, reads DSGVTQTPKHLITATGQRVTLRCSPRSGDLSVYWYQQSLDQGLQFLIQYYNGEERAKGNILERFSAQQFPDLHSELNLSSLELGDSALYFCASSVQGGRETQYFGPGTRLLVL.

This chain joins TRBV20-1 and TRBJ2-1, with unresolved D. CDR3 length: 10 residues. Trimming took 6 bases from V and 8 from J, leaving 8 bases between them. CDR1 DFQATT and CDR2 SNEGSKA come from the germline V gene (reference sequence). CDR3 loop: CSATTDEQFF. The DNA of the CDR3 is TGCAGTGCCACGACTGATGAGCAGTTCTTC.

This rearrangement joins TRBV7-3 to TRBJ2-1; 15 nucleotides line up with TRBD2. Per germline, CDR1 SGHTA and CDR2 FQGTGA. Trimming took 4 bases from V and 5 from J; bases not matched to a gene: 6. The CDR3 contains 17 residues. This chain's CDR3 is CASSSGLAGGLDNEQFF. In DNA form, the CDR3 reads TGTGCCAGCAGCTCCGGACTAGCGGGAGGGTTGGACAATGAGCAGTTCTTC.

The chain recombines TRBV7-9 with TRBJ2-6; D call uncertain. The CDR3 spans 17 residues. Germline loops: CDR1 SEHNR, CDR2 FQNEAQ (reference sequence). The V end lost 3 bases, the J end lost 0 bases, and 12 bases lay between the germline ends. For the CDR3, the DNA is TGTGCCAGCAGCTTCCCGATCATACACTCTGGGGCCAACGTCCTGACTTTC. Translating it yields CASSFPIIHSGANVLTF.